This T cell receptor beta chain derives from a study of radiotherapy plus CTLA-4 blockade in lung cancer. Overall study context: Among patients, roughly 18% showed objective responses, and roughly 30% had disease control. Study-level findings and limits: According to reports, early shifts in blood T cell clones, alongside interferon-beta, forecast response most accurately. Expansion of tumor-derived TCR clones was observed in blood after radiotherapy plus ipilimumab.

Concerning this clone: What it recognizes is unknown.

The CDR3 runs to 13 residues. Germline V gene lookup returns CDR1 SQVTM and CDR2 ANQGSEA. Germline trimming cut 7 bases from V and 5 bases from J; bases unmatched to any gene: 6. The data were produced by immunoSEQ multiplex PCR, yet TCRdb's version contains in-frame clones alone and is incomplete. This sample has about 110,000 clones, with 70% to 90% found just once. Patients had chemo-refractory metastatic non-small-cell lung cancer and received focal radiation plus CTLA-4 blockade that used ipilimumab. The sample in question was peripheral blood, obtained from a patient treated with radiotherapy plus ipilimumab. The sequence came from a human donor with non-small cell lung cancer that progressed on radiotherapy plus ipilimumab. Some clones in this sample may be carry-over from other donors' samples. The gene calls are TRBV29-1 and TRBJ2-1, with TRBD1 identical over 9 bases. CDR3 residues: CSATGQGHNEQFF. The DNA of the CDR3 is TGCAGCGCCACGGGACAGGGTCACAATGAGCAGTTCTTC.